This TCR beta chain was sequenced during a study of patients and donors after allogeneic stem cell transplantation. MiXCR, run by TCRdb on the RT-PCR reads, gives a single entry per CDR3 protein. This sample has 400,000 to 450,000 distinct CDR3 sequences, with around 15% found just once. The CDR3 contains 16 residues. Trimming left V 3 bases short and J 4 bases short, with 19 bases between. Germline V gene data show CDR1 as DFQATT and CDR2 as SNEGSKA (reference sequence). The chain links TRBV20-1 to TRBJ1-5; possibly TRBD1 for D (5 bases). This TCR came from a human donor who was either an allogeneic HSCT recipient or a stem cell or donor lymphocyte infusion donor (not recorded which). It is not recorded whose cells these are; they may come from a transplant donor. The sample consisted of blood, either unsorted or a sorted T cell fraction (not recorded which). This CDR3 is CSARVPQGWGNQPQHF. DNA for the CDR3: TGCAGTGCTAGGGTGCCCCAGGGATGGGGTAATCAGCCCCAGCATTTT.